The present entry profiles one T cell receptor (beta chain) with its context. In the source study's methods: Researchers report that nucleated cell counts were estimated from reference gene primer amplification. Generated by immunoSEQ multiplex PCR, the TCRdb table keeps only in-frame clones and is missing some. V and J calls and clone size follow that table, whereas D and trimming were derived from the DNA. Among about 100,000 clones listed, 75% to 90% were seen once. This sample is part of a study of blood T cell repertoires in COVID-19. The germline CDR1 and CDR2 sequences are LGHDT and YNNKEL (reference sequence). J gave up 4 bases and V 4 bases, and 13 bases lay outside the gene matches. The CDR3 runs to 17 residues.

Sequenced sample: peripheral blood. The rearrangement joins TRBV3-1 (or the pseudogene TRBV3-2) to TRBJ2-3; 8 bases fit TRBD2. This receptor was obtained from a man aged 60 to 75 with acute or convalescent COVID-19. CDR3 sequence reads: CASSLPRGTGGSDTQYF. The CDR3 nucleotides read TGTGCCAGCAGCCTACCCCGGGGAACGGGGGGGTCAGATACGCAGTATTTT.